This T cell receptor beta chain comes out of a study of OX40 agonist ivuxolimab in advanced cancers. In the study overall: Antecedent anti-PD-1, anti-PD-L1 or anti-CTLA-4 therapy was permissible, with roughly 36% having received some. Partial responses were achieved by three patients, one with hepatocellular carcinoma and two with cutaneous melanoma.

Sequenced by immunoSEQ multiplex PCR; TCRdb stores in-frame clones only, minus some. The sample lists some 80,000 clones; over 75% were seen once. Germline CDR1 reads KGHSH; CDR2 reads LQKENI. Trimming removed 6 bases at V and 3 bases at J, with 20 bases between. CDR3 size: 16 residues. At cycle 4 day 1, cycle 7 day 1, and baseline, blood was sampled. The chain combines TRBV18 with TRBJ2-5; the D gene is possibly TRBD2 (5 bases). This receptor was obtained from an adult with an advanced solid tumor such as melanoma, head and neck, liver or kidney cancer. The sequenced sample was CD4+ or CD8+ T cells sorted from blood, obtained in a trial of the OX40 agonist ivuxolimab. CDR3 loop: CASSPLPRGGEETQYF. The CDR3 region has the DNA TGTGCCAGCTCGCCCCTGCCCCGAGGAGGAGAAGAGACCCAGTACTTC.